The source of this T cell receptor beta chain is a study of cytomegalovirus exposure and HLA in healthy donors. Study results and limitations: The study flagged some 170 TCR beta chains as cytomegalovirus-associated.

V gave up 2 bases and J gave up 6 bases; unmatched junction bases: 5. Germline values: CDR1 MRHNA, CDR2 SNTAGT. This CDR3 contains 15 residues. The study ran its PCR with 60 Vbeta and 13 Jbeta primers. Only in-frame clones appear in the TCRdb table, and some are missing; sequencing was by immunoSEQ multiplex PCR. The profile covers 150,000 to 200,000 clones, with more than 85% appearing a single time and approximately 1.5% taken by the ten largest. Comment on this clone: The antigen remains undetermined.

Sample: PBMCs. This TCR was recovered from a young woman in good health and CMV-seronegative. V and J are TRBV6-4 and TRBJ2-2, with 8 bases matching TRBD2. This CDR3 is CASSDRAGAAGELFF. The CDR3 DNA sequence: TGTGCCAGCAGTGACCGAGCGGGAGCGGCCGGGGAGCTGTTTTTT.